Shown below are 21 T cell receptor beta chains from a single sample sequenced in a study of blood T cell repertoires in COVID-19. The data were produced by immunoSEQ multiplex PCR, yet TCRdb's version contains in-frame clones alone and is incomplete. The data show tens of thousands of clones, roughly 93% seen once. The sequenced material came from peripheral blood. The receptor set was obtained from a male donor with active COVID-19.

The J gene is TRBJ1-2, the V gene TRBV6-2 or TRBV6-3; the D is unclear. The CDR3 covers 13 residues. Deletions cut 4 bases from V and 8 bases from J, with 14 bases between. The germline V gene encodes CDR1 MNHEY and CDR2 SVGEGT. The CDR3 DNA is TGTGCCAGCAGTTTCGTGGTATCAAGCGGCTACACCTTC. It specifies CASSFVVSSGYTF.

The V and J genes are TRBV5-6 and TRBJ2-5, with D possibly matching TRBD2 (5 bases). The V end was cut by 9 bases, the J end by 1 base, with 13 bases between. Germline values: CDR1 SGHDT, CDR2 YYEEEE. The CDR3 has 13 residues. The CDR3 bases are TGTGCCACACGTCGAGGGCTCCAAGAGACCCAGTACTTC. Its protein product is CATRRGLQETQYF.

The V and J genes are TRBV5-6 and TRBJ2-7; possible D gene TRBD1, 6 bases. The germline CDR1 and CDR2 sequences are SGHDT and YYEEEE. The length of the CDR3 is 14 residues. V lost 2 bases and J 1 base, leaving 10 bases between the germline ends. The CDR3 bases are TGTGCCAGCAGCTTAAACAGGGTTTCCTACGAGCAGTACTTC. Amino acids: CASSLNRVSYEQYF.

This chain links TRBV4-3 with TRBJ1-1; TRBD1 matches 8 bases. Trimming took 5 bases from V and 3 from J; bases not matched to a gene: 8. Germline V gene sequence: CDR1 LGHNA, CDR2 YSLEER. The length of the CDR3 is 15 residues. The CDR3 DNA sequence: TGCGCCAGCAGCAACCAACCAGGGGGCGACACTGAAGCTTTCTTT. This gives the protein CASSNQPGGDTEAFF.

The rearrangement uses TRBV27 and TRBJ1-5, with 10 bases that match TRBD1. This CDR3 region has 16 residues. V lost 6 bases, J lost 0 bases, and 5 bases stayed unmatched. Germline V gives CDR1 MNHEY, CDR2 SMNVEV (reference sequence). The CDR3 region is CASSPTGGGSNQPQHF. CDR3 nucleotide sequence: TGTGCCAGCAGCCCGACAGGGGGCGGTAGCAATCAGCCCCAGCATTTT.

The V gene is TRBV5-4, the J gene TRBJ2-1; tentatively, D is TRBD2 (5 bases). V was trimmed by 4 bases and J by 3 bases, leaving 11 bases between them. In germline, CDR1 is SGHNT, CDR2 YYREEE (reference sequence). There are 14 residues in the CDR3. The CDR3 loop reads CASSTTRDYNEQFF. In DNA, the CDR3 is TGTGCCAGCAGCACCACTAGAGACTACAATGAGCAGTTCTTC.

V usage is TRBV19 and J usage is TRBJ2-3; D is perhaps TRBD2 (7 bases). Trimming shortened V by 5 bases and J by 7 bases, and 19 bases separated the two germline ends. Germline V lookup: CDR1 LNHDA, CDR2 SQIVND (reference sequence). CDR3 length: 15 amino acids. DNA for the CDR3: TGTGCCAGTAGTCCCGGGGGGCTAGAACTCCATACGCAGTATTTT. This codes for CASSPGGLELHTQYF.

The chain uses TRBV7-6 and TRBJ2-2; D remains unclear. The CDR3 contains 14 residues. Germline CDR1 and CDR2: SGHVS and FNYEAQ. Deletions cut 4 bases from V and 2 bases from J, with 8 bases between. The CDR3 reads CASSSVYNTGELFF. The CDR3 DNA sequence: TGTGCCAGCAGCTCCGTCTATAACACCGGGGAGCTGTTTTTT.

The chain joins TRBV7-6 to TRBJ1-2; D gene ambiguous. The germline V gene encodes CDR1 SGHVS and CDR2 FNYEAQ. This CDR3 spans 15 amino acids. V was shortened by 5 bases and J by 8 bases, with 21 bases between the two germline ends. The CDR3 protein is CASSPEVLPREGYTF. The CDR3 coding sequence is TGTGCCAGCAGCCCGGAGGTTCTCCCCCGGGAGGGCTACACCTTC. The variable domain in full, completed from reference TRBV7-6 and TRBJ1-2, reads GAGVSQSPRYKVTKRGQDVALRCDPISGHVSLYWYRQALGQGPEFLTYFNYEAQQDKSGLPNDRFSAERPEGSISTLTIQRTEQRDSAMYRCASSPEVLPREGYTFGSGTRLTVV.

This chain links TRBV4-3 with TRBJ1-1; 7 nucleotides agree with TRBD1. This CDR3 spans 14 amino acids. From germline, CDR1 is LGHNA and CDR2 YSLEER. The ends lost 0 bases at V and 5 bases at J; junction bases unmatched: 3. This CDR3 is CASSQEGRGTEAFF. CDR3 sequence (DNA): TGCGCCAGCAGCCAAGAGGGCAGGGGGACTGAAGCTTTCTTT.

The chain employs TRBV5-1 and TRBJ2-3, with 7 bases matching TRBD2. The V gene end was trimmed by 4 bases and the J gene end by 1 base; junction bases not matched to a gene: 9. The CDR3 extends over 16 amino acids. CDR1 is SGHRS, CDR2 YFSETQ, per germline. The CDR3 loop reads CASSLLVAGGTDTQYF. The CDR3 DNA reads TGCGCCAGCAGCCTCCTGGTGGCGGGGGGCACAGATACGCAGTATTTT.

The chain has TRBV6-5 and TRBJ1-2; 7 bases agree with TRBD1. There are 15 residues in the CDR3. The ends lost 6 bases at V and 6 bases at J; junction bases unmatched: 13. Germline CDR1 reads MNHEY; CDR2 reads SVGAGI. The CDR3 here is CASRLDPTGINGYTF. The CDR3 region has the DNA TGTGCCAGCAGACTAGACCCGACAGGGATCAATGGCTACACCTTC.

This clone was seen a handful of times. The chain combines TRBV12-5 with TRBJ1-2, with TRBD1 matching over 8 bases. Germline CDR1 LGHNT, CDR2 FRNRAP. Losses at the gene ends were 0 bases for V and 5 bases for J; bases not matched to a gene: 11. The CDR3 has 17 residues. CDR3 in DNA: TGTGCTAGTGGTTTGGTAGTTAGACAGGGGAAAGAATATGGCTACACCTTC. Its protein is CASGLVVRQGKEYGYTF.

The V call is TRBV6-5, the J call TRBJ1-1; 8 bases map to TRBD1. V was clipped by 6 bases and J by 8 bases; unmatched bases: 11. This CDR3 is built from 14 residues. Germline V CDR1 and CDR2: MNHEY, SVGAGI. The chain's CDR3 is CASRPLPGGAEAFF. CDR3 nucleotides: TGTGCCAGCAGGCCTCTTCCAGGGGGCGCGGAAGCTTTCTTT.

This clone was seen once. This chain uses TRBV18 with TRBJ2-1; possibly TRBD2 for D (5 bases). Germline V CDR1 and CDR2: KGHSH, LQKENI. V shed 3 bases and J shed 15 bases, with 21 bases lying between them. The CDR3 is 14 residues long. CDR3: CASSPPAGAVFRFF. Here the CDR3 DNA reads TGTGCCAGCTCACCCCCGGCAGGAGCGGTATTTCGGTTCTTC.

On this clone itself: One end of the junction fails to match germline, which may point to a read error. The chain links TRBV5-6 to TRBJ1-2; D is undetermined. The CDR3 extends over 14 amino acids. Looked up from germline, CDR1 is SGHDT and CDR2 is YYEEEE. In DNA form, the CDR3 reads TGTGCCAGCAGCTTGCGTCACCCGGACTTTGGCTACGCCTTC. This translates into CASSLRHPDFGYAF.

V usage is TRBV4-2 and J usage is TRBJ2-2; D might be TRBD2 (6 bases). Trimming took 4 bases from V and 4 from J, leaving 16 bases between them. Germline-derived CDR1 and CDR2 are LGHNA and YNFKEQ. The CDR3 is 16 amino acids. CDR3 sequence reads: CASSRTRPGGTGELFF. In DNA, the CDR3 is TGTGCCAGCAGCCGAACTCGACCCGGGGGCACCGGGGAGCTGTTTTTT.

This clone has a single count. The chain carries TRBV19 and TRBJ1-3, with a tentative D call TRBD1 (5 bases). The CDR3 covers 15 residues. The V end was cut by 8 bases, the J end by 1 base, with 15 bases between. Germline values: CDR1 LNHDA, CDR2 SQIVND (reference sequence). CDR3 sequence: CASLPGYSSGNTIYF. CDR3 nucleotides: TGTGCCAGTCTTCCAGGGTATTCTTCTGGAAACACCATATATTTT. The whole variable domain, remainder taken from reference TRBV19 and TRBJ1-3, is DGGITQSPKYLFRKEGQNVTLSCEQNLNHDAMYWYRQDPGQGLRLIYYSQIVNDFQKGDIAEGYSVSREKKESFPLTVTSAQKNPTAFYLCASLPGYSSGNTIYFGEGSWLTVV.

This chain uses TRBV5-4 with TRBJ2-2; D unresolved. V lost 4 bases, J lost 6 bases, and 7 bases lay in between. The CDR3 spans 12 residues. The germline V gene encodes CDR1 SGHNT and CDR2 YYREEE (reference sequence). CDR3 nucleotides: TGTGCCAGCAGCCTCCCCCCCGGGGAGCTGTTTTTT. Its protein is CASSLPPGELFF. The full variable domain, with the rest looked up from reference TRBV5-4 and TRBJ2-2, is ETGVTQSPTHLIKTRGQQVTLRCSSQSGHNTVSWYQQALGQGPQFIFQYYREEENGRGNFPPRFSGLQFPNYSSELNVNALELDDSALYLCASSLPPGELFFGEGSRLTVL.

This chain joins TRBV5-4 and TRBJ2-3; 13 bases fit TRBD2. Germline V gives CDR1 SGHNT, CDR2 YYREEE (reference sequence). With V trimmed by 4 bases and J by 6 bases, 8 bases remained unmatched. The CDR3 covers 16 residues. CDR3 sequence reads: CASSRGTSGALDTQYF. As DNA, the CDR3 is TGTGCCAGCAGCAGAGGGACTAGCGGGGCCCTTGATACGCAGTATTTT.

V usage is TRBV6-2 or TRBV6-3 and J usage is TRBJ2-5; 11 positions match TRBD2. CDR3 length equals 17 residues. Per the germline V gene, CDR1 is MNHEY and CDR2 is SVGEGT. V shed 1 base and J 4 bases; nucleotides not matched to a gene: 8. The DNA of the CDR3 is TGTGCCAGCAGTTACTTGTCTGGGCTAGCGGGGGGAGAGACCCAGTACTTC. Translation gives CASSYLSGLAGGETQYF.